This TCR beta chain was identified in a study of monozygotic twins with inflammatory bowel disease. Broader study findings: Repertoire similarity did not separate concordant from discordant twins, possibly from limited power.

With respect to this clonotype: Antigen specificity is unknown.

Per germline, CDR1 MGHDK and CDR2 SYGVNS. CDR3 length: 14 amino acids. Each donor gave over 2 ml of peripheral blood. Each UMI harboured a 6-nucleotide sample barcode and was appended via template switching. TCRdb re-called the 5' RACE reads and gives one entry per CDR3 protein, without DNA. This repertoire comprises 150,000 to 200,000 distinct CDR3 sequences; its ten largest clones make up 2.4%. The receptor was isolated from a human donor with ulcerative colitis or Crohn's disease, or a healthy co-twin of an affected twin (not recorded which). This sequence joins TRBV25-1 and TRBJ2-5; TCRdb lists TRBD2, though no DNA is available to test this call. Sequenced input: blood. CDR3 amino acids: CASSSRLAEETQYF.